The clone carrying this TCR beta chain occurred a few times. These data come from a study of sequential checkpoint blockade in melanoma. Overall study: Patients were randomized 1:1 to nivolumab-then-ipilimumab or ipilimumab-then-nivolumab first-line.

The data were produced by immunoSEQ multiplex PCR, yet TCRdb's version contains in-frame clones alone and is incomplete. The sample carries approximately 13,000 clones, 25% to 35% recorded once. This sample's treatment: randomized to nivolumab then ipilimumab (arm A) or the reverse (arm B). The CDR3 has 13 amino acids. V lost 7 bases and J lost 6, with 13 bases in between. CDR1 LNHDA and CDR2 SQIVND come from the germline V gene (reference sequence). This TCR was recovered from a human donor with melanoma. The chain carries TRBV19 and TRBJ1-5; no clear D gene. Sequencing was performed on tumor tissue (inferred from file names), taken from a patient given nivolumab and ipilimumab in sequence. For the CDR3, the DNA is TGTGCCAGTAATTGGGAACTTGGTCAGCCCCAGCATTTT. It yields the protein CASNWELGQPQHF.